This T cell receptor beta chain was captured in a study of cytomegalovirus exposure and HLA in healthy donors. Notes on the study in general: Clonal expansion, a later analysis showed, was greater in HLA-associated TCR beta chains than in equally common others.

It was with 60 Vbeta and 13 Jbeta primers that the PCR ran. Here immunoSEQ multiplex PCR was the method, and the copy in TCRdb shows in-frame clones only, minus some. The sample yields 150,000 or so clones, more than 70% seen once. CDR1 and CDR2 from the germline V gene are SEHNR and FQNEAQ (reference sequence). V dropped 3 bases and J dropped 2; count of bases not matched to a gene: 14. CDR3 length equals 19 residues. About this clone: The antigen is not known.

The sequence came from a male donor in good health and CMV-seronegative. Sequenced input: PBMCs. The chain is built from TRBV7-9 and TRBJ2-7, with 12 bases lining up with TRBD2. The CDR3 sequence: CASSFPRLAGVLGAYEQYF. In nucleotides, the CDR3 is TGTGCCAGCAGCTTCCCCAGACTAGCGGGAGTTCTCGGAGCCTACGAGCAGTACTTC.